The source of this TCR beta chain is a study of blood T cell repertoires in COVID-19. Study overall: The study drew acute and convalescent COVID-19 samples from the United States, Italy and Spain. PBMCs, B-cell-depleted T cells, or T cells provided the cDNA or gDNA that made up the material.

As processed by the authors: Reference gene primer amplification yielded estimated nucleated cell counts. Method: immunoSEQ multiplex PCR; TCRdb's copy keeps in-frame clones and lacks some. That table furnishes V, J and clone size, whereas the DNA furnished D and trimming. The table shows 250,000 to 350,000 clones, with more than 80% occurring only once. From germline, CDR1 is LGHNA and CDR2 YNFKEQ. The CDR3 runs 17 residues. Trimming stripped 0 bases from V and 3 bases from J, with 17 bases between. The rearrangement links TRBV4-2 to TRBJ1-1, with D hard to call. The source of this sequence is a man in his late teens or twenties who had recovered from COVID-19. Sequences were obtained from peripheral blood. CDR3 region: CASSQDSGFGGHTEAFF. CDR3 bases: TGTGCCAGCAGCCAAGATAGTGGGTTCGGCGGCCACACTGAAGCTTTCTTT.